This TCR beta chain emerged from a study of identical twins. Study outcomes and limitations: In cord blood, abundant beta clonotypes had fewer insertions; memory showed no trend.

Germline CDR1 reads SGDLS; CDR2 reads YYNGEE. CDR3 size: 15 residues. V lost 4 bases to trimming and J lost 5 bases; unmatched junction nucleotides: 7. Everyone who donated was a healthy Caucasian. A single record per CDR3 protein comes from TCRdb applying MiXCR to the 5' RACE reads. This table has some 560,000 distinct CDR3 sequences, around 9.6% appearing once. Notes on this clonotype: The target antigen is unknown.

The same sample was also studied in work on yellow fever vaccine responses in identical twins.

Sequenced material: PBMCs. The source is a woman under 30 in good health. This sequence joins TRBV9 and TRBJ2-1; 9 bases map to TRBD2. Written as DNA, the CDR3 is TGTGCCAGCAGCTCAGGAAGCGGGGGGAACAATGAGCAGTTCTTC. It yields the protein CASSSGSGGNNEQFF. Filled out from reference TRBV9 and TRBJ2-1, the complete variable domain reads DSGVTQTPKHLITATGQRVTLRCSPRSGDLSVYWYQQSLDQGLQFLIQYYNGEERAKGNILERFSAQQFPDLHSELNLSSLELGDSALYFCASSSGSGGNNEQFFGPGTRLTVL.